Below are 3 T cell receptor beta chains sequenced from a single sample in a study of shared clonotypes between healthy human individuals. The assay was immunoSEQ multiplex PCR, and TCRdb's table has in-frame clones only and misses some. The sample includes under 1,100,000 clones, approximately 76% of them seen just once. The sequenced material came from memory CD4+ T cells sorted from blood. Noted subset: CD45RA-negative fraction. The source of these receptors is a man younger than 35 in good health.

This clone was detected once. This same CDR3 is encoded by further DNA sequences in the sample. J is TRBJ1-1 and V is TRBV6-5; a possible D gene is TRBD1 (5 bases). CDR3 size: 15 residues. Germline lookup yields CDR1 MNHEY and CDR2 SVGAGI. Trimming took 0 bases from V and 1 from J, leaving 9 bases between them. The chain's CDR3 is CASSYSTVGNTEAFF. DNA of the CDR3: TGTGCCAGCAGTTACTCGACAGTGGGGAACACTGAAGCTTTCTTT.

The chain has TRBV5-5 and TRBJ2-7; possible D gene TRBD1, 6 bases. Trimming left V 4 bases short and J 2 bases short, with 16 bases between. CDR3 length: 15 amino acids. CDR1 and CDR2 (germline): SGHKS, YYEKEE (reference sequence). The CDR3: CASSKDTGPAYEQYF. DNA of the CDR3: TGTGCCAGCAGCAAAGATACAGGGCCAGCCTACGAGCAGTACTTC.

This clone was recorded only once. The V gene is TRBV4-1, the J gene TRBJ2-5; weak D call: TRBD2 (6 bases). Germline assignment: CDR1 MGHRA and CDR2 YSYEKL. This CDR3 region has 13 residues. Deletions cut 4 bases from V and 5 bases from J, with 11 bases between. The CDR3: CASSRDGRETQYF. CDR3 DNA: TGCGCCAGCAGCCGGGATGGGAGGGAGACCCAGTACTTC.